The 31 T cell receptor beta chains reported below all come from one sample, sequenced in a study of T cell clonality in common variable immunodeficiency. Generated by immunoSEQ multiplex PCR, the TCRdb table keeps only in-frame clones and is missing some. This sample has under 50,000 clones, each found more than once. The sample was peripheral blood mononuclear cells. These TCRs come from a person aged 18-69 years in good health.

This clone was seen many times. Relative to the germline gene, one junction end is altered; a read error may explain this. CDR3 amino acids: CASGQPGQQYEQYF. Incomplete CDR3 DNA: TGCGCCAGCGGTCAACCGGGACAACAGTACGAG. This chain links TRBV4-2 with TRBJ2-7; tentative D call: TRBD1 (6 bases). The CDR3 end is not reached by the read, which stops 3 residues before it; the germline J gene fills it in. The CDR3 is 14 amino acids. From germline, CDR1 is LGHNA and CDR2 YNFKEQ.

This clone occurred many times. Read data end 3 residues before the CDR3 end; the end is taken from the germline J gene. The gene calls are TRBV6-2 or TRBV6-3 and TRBJ2-7; D is undetermined. Germline loops: CDR1 MNHEY, CDR2 SVGEGT. V lost 0 bases and J 3 bases, leaving 9 bases between the germline ends. The CDR3 has 14 amino acids. CDR3 sequence reads: CASSYSAVSYEQYF. The covered CDR3 bases are TGTGCCAGCAGTTACTCGGCAGTGAGCTACGAG.

In its sample, this clone was seen many times. Coverage ceases 3 residues before the CDR3 finishes, and the germline J gene fills in the end. This sequence joins TRBV18 and TRBJ1-6; D gene unclear. The CDR3 runs 13 residues. Germline V gene sequence: CDR1 KGHSH, CDR2 LQKENI. V shed 1 base and J shed 8 bases, with 6 bases lying between them. Incomplete CDR3 DNA: TGTGCCAGCTCACCACTCGGGGATTCACCC. It codes for CASSPLGDSP. The CDR3 as a whole reads CASSPLGDSPLHF. Combining the CDR3 with reference TRBV18 and TRBJ1-6 gives the whole variable domain NAGVMQNPRHLVRRRGQEARLRCSPMKGHSHVYWYRQLPEEGLKFMVYLQKENIIDESGMPKERFSAEFPKEGPSILRIQQVVRGDSAAYFCASSPLGDSPLHFGNGTRLTVT.

This clone was seen many times. The CDR3 end lies 3 residues beyond the end of the read and is filled in from the germline J gene. The chain links TRBV7-9 to TRBJ1-2; D gene ambiguous. The ends were cut back, 3 bases at V and 4 bases at J, with 6 bases in the middle. Germline CDR1 SEHNR, CDR2 FQNEAQ (reference sequence). The CDR3 consists of 12 residues. Incomplete CDR3 DNA: TGTGCCAGCAGCTTTAGGGCCTATGGC. Translated: CASSFRAYG. The entire CDR3 protein is CASSFRAYGYTF.

In this sample, this clone turned up many times. Read data end 3 residues before the CDR3 end; the end is taken from the germline J gene. This chain joins TRBV13 and TRBJ2-2, with D possibly matching TRBD1 (5 bases). There are 13 residues in the CDR3. Germline CDR1 reads PRHDT; CDR2 reads FYEKMQ (reference sequence). The germline V and J ends were trimmed by 7 bases and 4 bases, with 10 bases remaining between them. The DNA read from the CDR3 is TGTGCCAGCACGAAAAGGGGCACCGGGGAG. Its translation: CASTKRGTGE. The whole CDR3 reads CASTKRGTGELFF.

This clone was seen repeatedly, ten times or more. The CDR3 is cut off 3 residues early in the read; its end comes from the germline J gene. V is TRBV29-1 and J is TRBJ2-7; 7 bases are a match to TRBD1. CDR3 length: 14 amino acids. The V segment lost 5 bases and the J segment 2 bases; nucleotides outside the gene matches: 9. CDR1 is SQVTM, CDR2 ANQGSEA, per germline. The covered CDR3 bases are TGCAGCGTTCTCCCCCGGGACAGACCCTACGAG. Encoded protein: CSVLPRDRPYE. The whole CDR3 sequence is CSVLPRDRPYEQYF.

This clone came up many times. The DNA ends 3 residues before the CDR3 does, and the rest of the CDR3 is filled in from the germline J gene. The chain employs TRBV6-2 or TRBV6-3 and TRBJ1-2, with D possibly matching TRBD1 (5 bases). The CDR3 covers 16 residues. Germline loops: CDR1 MNHEY, CDR2 SVGEGT. V was cut by 2 bases and J by 4 bases, with 17 bases left in between. The CDR3 is CASSYSFGREGYGYTF. The covered CDR3 bases are TGTGCCAGCAGTTACAGTTTTGGCAGGGAGGGCTATGGC.

About this clone itself: The read is 3 residues too short to cover the CDR3 end, so that end is filled in from the germline J gene. V is TRBV30 and J is TRBJ2-2; 10 bases match TRBD1. Germline V CDR1 and CDR2: GTSNPN, SVGIG (reference sequence). The length of the CDR3 is 16 residues. The CDR3 spells CAWSQYRWDRGSQLFF. The CDR3 bases that were read are TGTGCCTGGAGTCAATATAGATGGGACAGGGGTTCCCAG.

This clone has a count of ten or more. The CDR3 extends 3 residues past the end of the read, so its final part is completed from the germline J gene. The chain has TRBV6-1 and TRBJ1-5, with TRBD1 matching 10 bases. From germline, CDR1 is MNHNS and CDR2 SASEGT. This CDR3 is built from 16 residues. Trimming cost V 4 bases and J 2 bases; bases outside gene matches: 5. The CDR3 is CASSVGDRGGNQPQHF. The DNA read from the CDR3 is TGTGCCAGCAGTGTCGGGGACAGGGGTGGCAATCAGCCC.

At least ten counts were recorded for this clone. The DNA ends 3 residues before the CDR3 does, and the rest of the CDR3 is filled in from the germline J gene. V usage is TRBV5-1 and J usage is TRBJ1-4; 10 nucleotides line up with TRBD1. The trim removed 4 bases at V and 5 bases at J, leaving 11 bases unmatched. The CDR3 contains 17 residues. Germline lookup yields CDR1 SGHRS and CDR2 YFSETQ. The CDR3 DNA, read in part, is TGCGCCAGCAGCCCCGCGGGACAGGGGATCGGAAATGAAAAA. This encodes CASSPAGQGIGNEK. The CDR3 in full is CASSPAGQGIGNEKLFF.

On this clone: The read falls 3 residues short of the CDR3 end, and the missing part is taken from the germline J gene. The chain uses TRBV7-9 and TRBJ1-2, with no clear D. The length of the CDR3 is 15 residues. Germline loops: CDR1 SEHNR, CDR2 FQNEAQ (reference sequence). The CDR3 here is CASSSDNGRGNDYTF. The sequenced part of the CDR3 DNA is TGTGCCAGCAGCTCCGATAACGGTCGGGGTAACGAC.

In the case of this clone: The sequenced fragment ends 3 residues before the CDR3 boundary, so the rest is inferred from the germline J gene. The chain uses TRBV5-6 and TRBJ2-1; TRBD2 matches 8 bases. The CDR3 is 15 amino acids. Trimming at V came to 4 bases and at J to 5 bases, leaving 8 bases not matched to a gene. Germline values: CDR1 SGHDT, CDR2 YYEEEE. The CDR3 is CASSPGLGANNEQFF. The CDR3 bases that were read are TGTGCCAGCAGCCCGGGACTAGGGGCGAACAATGAG.

This clone occurred many times. The sequence runs out 3 residues before the end of the CDR3; the remainder is reconstructed from the germline J gene. The J gene is TRBJ2-6, the V gene TRBV7-8, with 8 bases lining up with TRBD2. This CDR3 contains 14 residues. With 5 bases clipped from V and 3 bases from J, the junction kept 0 bases outside the gene matches. Germline CDR1 is SGHVS and CDR2 is FQNEAQ. The CDR3 is CASSRGGGANVLTF. The part of the CDR3 DNA that was read is TGTGCCAGCAGCCGGGGGGGTGGGGCCAACGTC.

In this sample, this clone turned up many times. The CDR3 goes on 3 residues after the read ends, and that part is filled in from the germline J gene. V is TRBV30 and J is TRBJ1-1, with D hard to call. The CDR3 length is 14 residues. CDR1 is GTSNPN and CDR2 is SVGIG in the germline V gene (reference sequence). The ends were cut back, 1 base at V and 0 bases at J, with 9 bases in the middle. The CDR3 spells CAWSGVTVNTEAFF. CDR3 DNA, as far as it was read: TGTGCCTGGAGTGGGGTCACAGTGAACACTGAA.

This clone occurred a few times. The CDR3 is cut off 3 residues early in the read; its end comes from the germline J gene. The chain couples TRBV19 to TRBJ1-1, with D unclear. Trimming cost V 5 bases and J 7 bases, with 17 bases left between them. Germline CDR1 and CDR2: LNHDA and SQIVND (reference sequence). The CDR3 consists of 14 residues. Partial CDR3 DNA: TGTGCCAGTAGTCTAAACCCCTTAAGCTTTGAA. Its protein is CASSLNPLSFE. The complete CDR3 protein is CASSLNPLSFEAFF.

This clone was counted ten times or more. The read gets to within 3 residues of the CDR3 end, and the germline J gene fills in the rest. V gene TRBV4-2 combines with J gene TRBJ2-7, with D possibly TRBD1 on 5 matching bases. Germline V lookup: CDR1 LGHNA, CDR2 YNFKEQ. Trimming took off 1 base at V and 3 bases at J, with 10 bases between the two ends. CDR3 length equals 14 residues. CDR3 amino acids: CASSQGAQGYEQYF. The CDR3 bases that were read are TGTGCCAGCAGCCAAGGAGCTCAGGGCTACGAG.

This clone was seen a handful of times. The read ends 3 residues early relative to the CDR3; the germline J gene fills the gap. V usage is TRBV2 and J usage is TRBJ1-2; D possibly corresponds to TRBD1 (6 bases). The CDR3 spans 16 residues. Germline values: CDR1 SNHLY, CDR2 FYNNEI. CDR3 bases read: TGTGCCAGCAGTGGAGTCCTTAACAGGGCTTTCTACGAC. This encodes CASSGVLNRAFYD. The full CDR3 protein is CASSGVLNRAFYDYTF.

This clone was counted between two and nine times. Sequencing ends 3 residues short of the CDR3 end; the germline J gene provides the rest. The V call is TRBV7-7, the J call TRBJ2-3; 7 nucleotides match TRBD2. Looked up from germline, CDR1 is SSHAT and CDR2 is FNYEAQ (reference sequence). CDR3 size: 16 residues. Incomplete CDR3 DNA: TGTGCCAGCAGCCTGGGTGGGGCGGGGGTTTTGGAGACG. It codes for CASSLGGAGVLET. The CDR3 in its entirety is CASSLGGAGVLETQYF.

This clone came up many times. The CDR3 end is not reached by the read, which stops 3 residues before it; the germline J gene fills it in. This chain joins TRBV5-1 and TRBJ2-2, with 9 bases lining up with TRBD1. The germline gives CDR1 SGHRS, CDR2 YFSETQ. The CDR3 is 16 amino acids. The CDR3 loop is CASSAGQGGGNEKLFF. The CDR3 bases that were read are TGCGCCAGCAGCGCGGGACAGGGAGGAGGTAATGAAAAG.

This clone was recorded a few times. The read stops 3 residues short of the end of the CDR3; the missing end is completed from the germline J gene. The chain uses TRBV5-1 and TRBJ2-4; tentatively, D is TRBD1 (5 bases). The CDR3 runs to 14 residues. The germline CDR1 and CDR2 sequences are SGHRS and YFSETQ. The CDR3 DNA, read in part, is TGCGCCAGCAGCTTGGCTTTTAGGGGTGATTAT. Amino acids: CASSLAFRGDY. The entire CDR3 reads CASSLAFRGDYQYF.

This clone was seen a handful of times. The read stops 3 residues short of the end of the CDR3; the missing end is completed from the germline J gene. V usage is TRBV5-1 and J usage is TRBJ1-2; TRBD1 matches at 11 bases. Germline CDR1 and CDR2: SGHRS and YFSETQ. The CDR3 runs 14 residues. The sequenced CDR3 bases are TGCGCCAGCAGCTTGCGGACAGGGGGCGATGAC. Amino acids: CASSLRTGGDD. The full CDR3 reads CASSLRTGGDDYTF.

In this sample, this clone turned up many times. The read is 3 residues too short to cover the CDR3 end, so that end is filled in from the germline J gene. V is TRBV7-2 and J is TRBJ1-6; D not resolved. CDR3 length: 14 residues. V was cut by 5 bases and J by 10 bases, with 15 bases left in between. Germline V CDR1 and CDR2: SGHTA, FQGNSA. The CDR3 region is CASSNIAQRSPLHF. The CDR3 DNA, read in part, is TGTGCCAGCAGCAACATAGCGCAGCGGTCACCC.

This clone was detected a few times. The observed sequence ends 3 residues before the CDR3 terminus, with the missing tail filled in from the germline J gene. The genes are TRBV7-9 and TRBJ2-7; 8 bases are shared with TRBD2. CDR1 and CDR2 from the germline V gene are SEHNR and FQNEAQ (reference sequence). V was clipped by 5 bases and J by 2 bases; unmatched bases: 8. This CDR3 region has 15 residues. Partial CDR3 DNA: TGTGCCAGCAGCGCCACTAGCGGCGGTCCCTACGAG. Translation gives CASSATSGGPYE. The complete CDR3 reads CASSATSGGPYEQYF.

This clone came up a few times. The read ends 3 residues before the CDR3 terminus; that terminus is restored from the germline J gene. The chain combines TRBV5-1 with TRBJ1-1; D is possibly TRBD1 (5 bases). Deletions cut 4 bases from V and 3 bases from J, with 16 bases between. In germline, CDR1 is SGHRS, CDR2 YFSETQ. The CDR3 totals 15 residues. The CDR3 reads CASSPQVRSDTEAFF. The DNA read from the CDR3 is TGCGCCAGCAGCCCACAGGTCAGGTCCGACACTGAA.

This clone showed up many times. The read gets to within 3 residues of the CDR3 end, and the germline J gene fills in the rest. The chain couples TRBV7-6 to TRBJ1-4; TRBD1 might be the D (5 bases). This CDR3 region has 17 residues. In germline, CDR1 is SGHVS, CDR2 FNYEAQ. CDR3 residues: CASSSSAGEGPFGGLFF. The covered CDR3 bases are TGTGCCAGCAGCTCCTCAGCGGGGGAGGGGCCCTTTGGGGGA. The entire variable domain, with the rest obtained from reference TRBV7-6 and TRBJ1-4, is as follows: GAGVSQSPRYKVTKRGQDVALRCDPISGHVSLYWYRQALGQGPEFLTYFNYEAQQDKSGLPNDRFSAERPEGSISTLTIQRTEQRDSAMYRCASSSSAGEGPFGGLFFGSGTQLSVL.

The sample holds many counts of this clone. The read halts 3 residues ahead of the CDR3 end, with the missing end drawn from the germline J gene. The chain joins TRBV3-1 (or the pseudogene TRBV3-2) to TRBJ2-3; maybe TRBD2 (6 bases). The CDR3 contains 15 residues. The V gene's germline CDR1 is LGHDT and CDR2 YNNKEL (reference sequence). Trimming took 1 base from V and 4 from J, leaving 12 bases between them. The part of the CDR3 DNA that was read is TGTGCCAGCAGCCAAGTTGGCGGGGTCGCAGATACG. It codes for CASSQVGGVADT. The whole CDR3 sequence is CASSQVGGVADTQYF.

The table lists this clone with many counts. With the read ending 3 residues before the CDR3 end, the germline J gene is used to fill in that end. The chain carries TRBV4-1 and TRBJ2-3, with TRBD2 identical over 8 bases. The CDR3 covers 16 residues. With 1 base clipped from V and 4 bases from J, the junction kept 7 bases outside the gene matches. The germline V gene encodes CDR1 MGHRA and CDR2 YSYEKL. The sequenced part of the CDR3 DNA is TGCGCCAGCAGCCAAGTCCCCGGACTAGCAGCAGATACG. Encoded protein: CASSQVPGLAADT. The whole CDR3 sequence reads CASSQVPGLAADTQYF.

At least ten counts were recorded for this clone. The sequence runs out 3 residues before the end of the CDR3; the remainder is reconstructed from the germline J gene. The chain uses TRBV7-9 and TRBJ2-5; 13 bases agree with TRBD2. The CDR3 has 15 amino acids. Germline CDR1 SEHNR, CDR2 FQNEAQ (reference sequence). Unmatched junction bases numbered 4, after V lost 5 bases and J lost 4 bases. The CDR3 is CASSPGTSGVETQYF. The part of the CDR3 DNA that was read is TGTGCCAGCAGCCCTGGGACTAGCGGGGTAGAGACC. Together with reference TRBV7-9 and TRBJ2-5, the CDR3 gives the full variable domain: DTGVSQNPRHKITKRGQNVTFRCDPISEHNRLYWYRQTLGQGPEFLTYFQNEAQLEKSRLLSDRFSAERPKGSFSTLEIQRTEQGDSAMYLCASSPGTSGVETQYFGPGTRLLVL.

Worth noting for this clone: The read comes to an end 3 residues before the CDR3 does, leaving the germline J gene to fill in the end. The chain employs TRBV20-1 and TRBJ1-5, with TRBD1 matching over 9 bases. Germline values: CDR1 DFQATT, CDR2 SNEGSKA (reference sequence). The CDR3 contains 13 residues. Germline trimming cut 6 bases from V and 5 bases from J; bases unmatched to any gene: 5. CDR3 DNA (partial): TGCAGTGCCGGGACAGGGAACGATCAGCCC. Its translation is CSAGTGNDQP. The CDR3 in full is CSAGTGNDQPQHF.

This clone was observed at least ten times. The read falls 3 residues short of the CDR3 end, and the missing part is taken from the germline J gene. The rearrangement joins TRBV18 to TRBJ2-7; maybe TRBD2 (6 bases). Germline CDR1 and CDR2: KGHSH and LQKENI. This CDR3 comprises 13 residues. Trimming removed 3 bases from V and 6 bases from J, with 12 bases in between. CDR3 sequence reads: CASSPPLSGEQYF. The sequenced CDR3 bases are TGTGCCAGCTCACCCCCGCTTAGCGGCGAG.

In this sample, this clone turned up many times. The read gets to within 3 residues of the CDR3 end, and the germline J gene fills in the rest. The V and J genes are TRBV10-3 and TRBJ2-3; 9 bases agree with TRBD1. CDR1 and CDR2 (germline): ENHRY, SYGVKD. V lost 4 bases, J lost 7 bases, and 12 bases stayed unmatched. The CDR3 has 16 residues. The sequenced CDR3 bases are TGTGCCATCAGTGGGCGCCCGGACAGGGGCGAAAATACG. It yields the protein CAISGRPDRGENT. The whole CDR3 protein reads CAISGRPDRGENTQYF.